A selection of T cell receptor beta chains follows, all from one sample in a study of blood T cell repertoires in COVID-19. Only in-frame clones appear in the TCRdb table, and some are missing; sequencing was by immunoSEQ multiplex PCR. The data hold about 200,000 clones, with about 83% observed a single time. The sequenced sample consisted of PBMCs or T cells enriched from blood (not recorded which). These receptors originate from a man aged 35 to 55 with acute COVID-19. CDR3s include the opening cysteine and the closing phenylalanine or tryptophan. A D gene is named only where the DNA matches it firmly. Clone size, where shown, is once, few, many, or a class for clones that have expanded.

clone_size j_call v_call d_call cdr3_nt cdr3_aa
- TRBJ1-2 TRBV5-1 TRBD1 TGCGCCAGCAGCAGAACAGGGGAAGAGGGCTATGGCTACACCTTC CASSRTGEEGYGYTF
- TRBJ1-2 TRBV7-3 - TGTGCCAGCAGTTTAGTTGGCACAAACTATGGCTACACCTTC CASSLVGTNYGYTF
- TRBJ2-7 TRBV28 - TGTGCCAGCAGTCCACTAGTGACTGGGAAAACCTACGAGCAGTACTTC CASSPLVTGKTYEQYF
- TRBJ2-3 TRBV3-1/TRBV3-2 TRBD2 TGTGCCAGCAGCCAGAACCTAGCGGGAGGCCTTACGCAGTATTTT CASSQNLAGGLTQYF
- TRBJ2-7 TRBV3-1/TRBV3-2 TRBD1 TGTGCCAGCAGTCGGACAGGAACATTCTACGAGCAGTACTTC CASSRTGTFYEQYF
- TRBJ2-7 TRBV9 - TGTGCCAGCAGCGTAGACGGGGTCTCCTACGAGCAGTACTTC CASSVDGVSYEQYF
few TRBJ2-1 TRBV19 TRBD2 TGTGCCAGTACCCATCTAGCGGGATCTTACAATGAGCAGTTCTTC CASTHLAGSYNEQFF
- TRBJ2-1 TRBV5-1 TRBD2 TGCGCCAGCAGCTTGGGGACTAGCGGTAACAATGAGCAGTTCTTC CASSLGTSGNNEQFF
- TRBJ2-2 TRBV30 TRBD2 TGTGCCTGGAGTGCAAGGACTAGCGGGAGCCTCCCCGGGGAGCTGTTTTTT CAWSARTSGSLPGELFF
- TRBJ1-2 TRBV2 - TGTGCCAGCAGTGATATGAAGGGGCTGAGTGGCTACACCTTC CASSDMKGLSGYTF
- TRBJ2-7 TRBV6-5 - TGTGCCAGCAGTAGGGGGGACAGCACCTACGAGCAGTACTTC CASSRGDSTYEQYF
once TRBJ1-4 TRBV7-9 TRBD1 TGTGCCAGCAGCTTAGACAGGACAGGGAGCGAAAAACTGTTTTTT CASSLDRTGSEKLFF
- TRBJ2-3 TRBV9 TRBD2 TGTGCCAGCAGCCAGAGCGGGGGAGGGAGCACAGATACGCAGTATTTT CASSQSGGGSTDTQYF
- TRBJ1-5 TRBV30 - TGTGCCTGGAGTCCACGGACAACCCGGGCGGATCAGCCCCAGCATTTT CAWSPRTTRADQPQHF
- TRBJ1-1 TRBV12-3/TRBV12-4 - TGTGCCAGCAGTCCTACGGGGGACACTGAAGCTTTCTTT CASSPTGDTEAFF
- TRBJ2-7 TRBV3-1/TRBV3-2 - TGTGCCAGCAGCGAGGAGGGTTTAGGGGTCCTCGAGCAGTACTTC CASSEEGLGVLEQYF
- TRBJ2-7 TRBV27 - TGTGCCAGCACCCTGACAGGGACTGGGAACTACTACGAGCAGTACTTC CASTLTGTGNYYEQYF
- TRBJ2-2 TRBV2 - TGTGCCAGCAGCGCGGGACAGCAGAACACCGGGGAGCTGTTTTTT CASSAGQQNTGELFF
- TRBJ1-5 TRBV2 TRBD1 TGTGCCAGCCGACAGGGGGCGTCCATAAGCAATCAGCCCCAGCATTTT CASRQGASISNQPQHF
- TRBJ2-1 TRBV7-2 - TGTGCCAGCAGCTTAGGGGCTAGCGCCTACAATGAGCAGTTCTTC CASSLGASAYNEQFF
- TRBJ1-1 TRBV9 - TGTGCCAGCAGCGTCGGGGACGGTTGGGACTCTGAAGCTTTCTTT CASSVGDGWDSEAFF
once TRBJ2-1 TRBV3-1/TRBV3-2 TRBD2 TGTGCCAGCAGCCCCCGGCGGGTAGCGGGAGGGTGGGATGAGCAGTTCTTC CASSPRRVAGGWDEQFF
- TRBJ1-2 TRBV5-1 - TGCGCCAGCAGCTTGGAAGGGACTGCTTATGGCTACACCTTC CASSLEGTAYGYTF
- TRBJ2-7 TRBV9 TRBD1 TGTGCCAGCAGCGTAGCTGACAGGGGAGGACACGAGCAGTACTTC CASSVADRGGHEQYF
- TRBJ1-6 TRBV9 TRBD1 TGTGCCAGCAGCGTTATTGGACAGGGGGGAATGGATTCACCCCTCCACTTT CASSVIGQGGMDSPLHF
- TRBJ1-1 TRBV7-9 - TGTGCCAGCAGCAGGACAGCATTGAGGACTGAAGCTTTCTTT CASSRTALRTEAFF
- TRBJ2-5 TRBV2 - TGTGCCAGCAGTGGGTATGGTGGCGAGACCCAGTACTTC CASSGYGGETQYF
- TRBJ1-2 TRBV29-1 - TGCAGCGTTGAGTTGCAGGGGATTGGCTACACCTTC CSVELQGIGYTF
- TRBJ1-1 TRBV5-1 - TGCGCCAGCAGCTTGTTTCGCGGGGTGAACACTGAAGCTTTCTTT CASSLFRGVNTEAFF
- TRBJ1-5 TRBV18 - TGTGCCAGCTCACCCCGATATGACAAACTCGAGGGTCGCAATCAGCCCCAGCATTTT CASSPRYDKLEGRNQPQHF
- TRBJ2-1 TRBV27 - TGTGCCAGCAGTTTTGGCGGGAACTACAATGAGCAGTTCTTC CASSFGGNYNEQFF
- TRBJ2-3 TRBV19 TRBD2 TGTGCCAGTTCGGGACTAGCGGGAGTAAATACGCAGTATTTT CASSGLAGVNTQYF
- TRBJ2-1 TRBV5-6 TRBD2 TGTGCCAGCAGCCCGAAACTAGCGGGAGACAATGAGCAGTTCTTC CASSPKLAGDNEQFF
- TRBJ2-1 TRBV7-9 TRBD2 TGTGCCAGCAGCCCGGTCACTAGCGTTTCCTACAATGAGCAGTTCTTC CASSPVTSVSYNEQFF
once TRBJ1-3 TRBV5-1 TRBD1 TGCGCCAGCAGCTTGGGGGACAGTTTCTCTGGAAACACCATATATTTT CASSLGDSFSGNTIYF
- TRBJ2-2 TRBV5-1 TRBD2 TGCGCCAGCAGCGAAGGGAGGGAAAACACCGGGGAGCTGTTTTTT CASSEGRENTGELFF
- TRBJ2-2 TRBV24-1 TRBD2 TGTGCCACCAGTGATGCCCAGGATTGGCTAGCGGGAGAGCCGAACACCGGGGAGCTGTTTTTT CATSDAQDWLAGEPNTGELFF
- TRBJ2-7 TRBV25-1 - TGTGCCAGCAGTGAAGAGGGAAACCACGAGCAGTACTTC CASSEEGNHEQYF
once TRBJ2-1 TRBV2 TRBD2 TGTGCCAGCAGTGAACGGACTAGCGGGAGAGGGCAGTTCTTC CASSERTSGRGQFF
- TRBJ2-5 TRBV5-6 TRBD2 TGTGCCAGCAGCTTGGAGGGAGGGGAGACCCAGTACTTC CASSLEGGETQYF
- TRBJ1-2 TRBV28 TRBD1 TGTGCCAGCAGCGGGGGACAGGCCTATGGCTACACCTTC CASSGGQAYGYTF
- TRBJ2-5 TRBV30 - TGTGCCTGGAGACTGCGGGAGACCCAGTACTTC CAWRLRETQYF
- TRBJ2-7 TRBV9 - TGTGCCAGCAGCGGCCGGGACTCCCTTCACTACGAGCAGTACTTC CASSGRDSLHYEQYF
once TRBJ2-1 TRBV24-1 - TGTGCCACCGGGACTGATACGTCATGGGAGCAGTTCTTC CATGTDTSWEQFF
- TRBJ2-1 TRBV9 TRBD2 TGTGCCAGCAGCAACGGACTAGCGGGAGGGTTGGTTCAGTTCTTC CASSNGLAGGLVQFF
- TRBJ2-7 TRBV28 - TGTGCCAGCAGTTCCGTCGGGGGTTTGGACGAGCAGTACTTC CASSSVGGLDEQYF
- TRBJ2-6 TRBV7-6 - TGTGCCAGCAGCTTAAAGTTTAAGGGGCCCTACTCTGGGGCCAACGTCCTGACTTTC CASSLKFKGPYSGANVLTF
- TRBJ1-4 TRBV6-6 TRBD1 TGTGCCAGCAGCCCACAGGGGGCGAGTAATGAAAAACTGTTTTTT CASSPQGASNEKLFF
- TRBJ2-7 TRBV10-3 TRBD1 TGTGCCATCAGAAACCCCGGGACAGGGGGCGAGCAGTACTTC CAIRNPGTGGEQYF
few TRBJ1-1 TRBV6-5 - TGTGCCAGCAGTTACAGCGGGCGCCGGGGCACTGAAGCTTTCTTT CASSYSGRRGTEAFF
once TRBJ1-5 TRBV24-1 - TGTGCCACCAGTTCTAGGGGGACTAGCAATCAGCCCCAGCATTTT CATSSRGTSNQPQHF
- TRBJ2-7 TRBV6-5 TRBD1 TGTGCCACCAAAGTTTCCCGGGACAGGGAGAACGAGCAGTACTTC CATKVSRDRENEQYF
few TRBJ1-6 TRBV28 - TGTGCCAGCAGTTTAGGTCAGGGCGTCTATAATTCACCCCTCCACTTT CASSLGQGVYNSPLHF